Listed below are T cell receptor beta chains from one sample, sequenced in a study of vaccination and CD4 T cells after COVID-19. TCRdb passed the PCR reads through MiXCR, listing each CDR3 protein once. The sample records about 20,000 distinct CDR3 sequences, under 55% being singletons. These receptors have no identified antigens. The specimen was CD4+ T cells from blood, cultured in vitro, collected before SARS-CoV-2 vaccination. Receptor source: a human donor who had recovered from COVID-19. Both conserved end residues are part of each CDR3. Fields, in order: V gene, clone size, J gene, CDR3 protein. Rows may omit the clone size; those that give it use once, few, many or a size class.

TRBV20-1	few	TRBJ2-3	CSAKTSGRAGGTDTQYF
TRBV10-1	NA	TRBJ2-2	CASSPLGGAGELFF
TRBV6-5	few	TRBJ1-2	CASSSNLLDYGYTF
TRBV20-1	few	TRBJ2-2	CSALGGTGELFF
TRBV11-3	NA	TRBJ2-2	CASSPGAIDGELFF
TRBV5-4	NA	TRBJ1-1	CASTRGDPQNTEAFF
TRBV11-3	NA	TRBJ1-1	CASSLAVMNTEAFF
TRBV6-1	NA	TRBJ1-5	CASRIRGGSQHF
TRBV12-3/TRBV12-4	NA	TRBJ1-6	CASTLGQKDSPLHF
TRBV18	NA	TRBJ1-5	CASSSDSNQPQHF
TRBV28	NA	TRBJ2-3	CASSGGGSTDTQYF
TRBV21-1	NA	TRBJ2-3	CASSIDSANTDTQYF
TRBV20-1	NA	TRBJ1-1	CSAREQGLQNTEAFF
TRBV6-2/TRBV6-3	NA	TRBJ2-3	CASSRSGLAGRTDTQYF
TRBV18	NA	TRBJ1-2	CASSPRPLRQGAFAGYTF
TRBV25-1	few	TRBJ1-6	CASSSANNSPLHF
TRBV28	NA	TRBJ1-1	CASSSPGGNTEAFF
TRBV7-9	NA	TRBJ2-7	CASSHRDRNYEQYF
TRBV7-2	NA	TRBJ2-7	CASSSTSGGNYEQYF
TRBV6-2/TRBV6-3	NA	TRBJ2-7	CASSSLQGLNFYEQYF
TRBV5-1	NA	TRBJ1-6	CASSGRDSAPLHF
TRBV7-2	NA	TRBJ2-3	CASSPRGGYPTDTQYF
TRBV5-4	NA	TRBJ2-5	CASSPRGQGRGTQYF
TRBV7-2	NA	TRBJ2-7	CASSLQPGPQYEQYF
TRBV20-1	NA	TRBJ1-5	CSAKDRGRGASNQPQHF